This paragraph covers one TCR beta chain sequence. These data belong to a study of T cell responses to AZD1222 COVID-19 vaccine. Assay used: immunoSEQ multiplex PCR; TCRdb lists only in-frame clones, some missing. The data contain 150,000 or so clones, roughly 90% of them singletons. The V gene lost 5 bases and the J gene lost 2 bases, with 15 bases spanning the gap. Germline V lookup: CDR1 SGHTA, CDR2 FQGNSA. The CDR3 contains 16 residues. The chain uses TRBV7-2 and TRBJ2-2; no clear D gene. The receptor comes from an adult in good health. Material: peripheral blood, obtained on day 0 of AZD1222 vaccination. CDR3 in amino acids: CASSPLGWGNTGELFF. CDR3 nucleotides: TGTGCCAGCAGCCCCCTGGGGTGGGGAAACACCGGGGAGCTGTTTTTT.